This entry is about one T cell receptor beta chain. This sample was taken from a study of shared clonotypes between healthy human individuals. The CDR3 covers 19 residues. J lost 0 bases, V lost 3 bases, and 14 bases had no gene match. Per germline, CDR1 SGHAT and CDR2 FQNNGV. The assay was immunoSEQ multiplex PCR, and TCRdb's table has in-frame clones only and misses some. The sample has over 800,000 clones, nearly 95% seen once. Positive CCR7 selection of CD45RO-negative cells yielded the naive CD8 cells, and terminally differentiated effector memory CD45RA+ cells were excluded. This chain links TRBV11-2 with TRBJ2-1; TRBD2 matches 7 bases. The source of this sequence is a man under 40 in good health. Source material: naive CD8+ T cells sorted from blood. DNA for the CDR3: TGTGCCAGCAGCTTGGGGCTAGCGGCCTCCGGCCCCTCCTACAATGAGCAGTTCTTC. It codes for CASSLGLAASGPSYNEQFF.